The entry that follows covers one T cell receptor (beta chain) sequence. This sample is part of a study of cytomegalovirus exposure and HLA in healthy donors. Amplification used 60 Vbeta primers and 13 Jbeta primers. Clones were sequenced by immunoSEQ multiplex PCR, and TCRdb holds only the in-frame ones, with some missing. This sample's clone table lists 25,000 to 35,000 clones. With 10 bases clipped from V and 5 bases from J, the junction kept 7 bases outside the gene matches. Germline CDR1 is SGHTA and CDR2 is FQGNSA. The CDR3 extends over 13 amino acids. The sample taken for sequencing was PBMCs. This receptor was taken from a woman aged 40 to 49 in good health and CMV-seropositive. This chain connects TRBV7-2 to TRBJ2-4, with 8 bases identical to TRBD1. CDR3 residues: CAIPLDRENIQYF. CDR3 in DNA: TGTGCCATCCCCTTGGACAGGGAAAACATTCAGTACTTC. Supplemented by reference TRBV7-2 and TRBJ2-4, the full variable domain reads GAGVSQSPSNKVTEKGKDVELRCDPISGHTALYWYRQSLGQGLEFLIYFQGNSAPDKSGLPSDRFSAERTGGSVSTLTIQRTQQEDSAVYLCAIPLDRENIQYFGAGTRLSVL.